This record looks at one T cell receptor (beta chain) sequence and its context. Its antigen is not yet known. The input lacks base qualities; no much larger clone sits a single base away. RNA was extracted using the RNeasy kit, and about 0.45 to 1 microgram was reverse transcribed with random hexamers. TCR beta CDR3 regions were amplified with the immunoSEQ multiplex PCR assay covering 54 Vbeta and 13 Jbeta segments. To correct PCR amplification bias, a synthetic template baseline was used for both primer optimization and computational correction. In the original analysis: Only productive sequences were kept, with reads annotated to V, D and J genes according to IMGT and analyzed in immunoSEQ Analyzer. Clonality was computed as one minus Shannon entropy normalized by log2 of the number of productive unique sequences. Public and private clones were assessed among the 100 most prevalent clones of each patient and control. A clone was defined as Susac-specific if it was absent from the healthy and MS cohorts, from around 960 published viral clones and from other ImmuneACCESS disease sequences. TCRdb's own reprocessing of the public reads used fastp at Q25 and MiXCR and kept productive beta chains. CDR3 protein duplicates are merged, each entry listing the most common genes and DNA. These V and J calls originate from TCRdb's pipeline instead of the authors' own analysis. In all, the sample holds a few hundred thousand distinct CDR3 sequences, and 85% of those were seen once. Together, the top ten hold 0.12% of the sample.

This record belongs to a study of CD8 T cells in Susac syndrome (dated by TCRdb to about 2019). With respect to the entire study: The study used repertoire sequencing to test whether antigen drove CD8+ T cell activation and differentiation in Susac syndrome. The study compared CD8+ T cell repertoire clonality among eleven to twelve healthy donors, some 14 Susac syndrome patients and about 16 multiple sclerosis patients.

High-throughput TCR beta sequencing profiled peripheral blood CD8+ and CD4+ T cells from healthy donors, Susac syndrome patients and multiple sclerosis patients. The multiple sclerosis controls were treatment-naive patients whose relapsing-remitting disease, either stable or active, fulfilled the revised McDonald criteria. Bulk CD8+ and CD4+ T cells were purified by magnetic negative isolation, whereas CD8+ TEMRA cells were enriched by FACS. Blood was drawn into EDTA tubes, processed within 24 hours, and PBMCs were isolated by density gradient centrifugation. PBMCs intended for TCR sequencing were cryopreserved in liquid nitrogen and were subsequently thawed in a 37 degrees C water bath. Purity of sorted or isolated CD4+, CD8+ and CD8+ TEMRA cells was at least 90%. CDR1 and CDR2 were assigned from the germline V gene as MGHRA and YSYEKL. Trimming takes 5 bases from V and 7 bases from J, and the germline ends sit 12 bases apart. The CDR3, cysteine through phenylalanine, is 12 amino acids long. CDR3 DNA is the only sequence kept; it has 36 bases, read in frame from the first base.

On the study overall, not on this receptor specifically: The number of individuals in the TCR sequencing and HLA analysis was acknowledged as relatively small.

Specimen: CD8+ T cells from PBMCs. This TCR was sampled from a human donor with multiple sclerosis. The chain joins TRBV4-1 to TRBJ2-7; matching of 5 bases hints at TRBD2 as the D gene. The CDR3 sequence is CASSGPGSEQYF. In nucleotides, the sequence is TGCGCCAGCAGCGGACCGGGGTCTGAGCAGTACTTC.